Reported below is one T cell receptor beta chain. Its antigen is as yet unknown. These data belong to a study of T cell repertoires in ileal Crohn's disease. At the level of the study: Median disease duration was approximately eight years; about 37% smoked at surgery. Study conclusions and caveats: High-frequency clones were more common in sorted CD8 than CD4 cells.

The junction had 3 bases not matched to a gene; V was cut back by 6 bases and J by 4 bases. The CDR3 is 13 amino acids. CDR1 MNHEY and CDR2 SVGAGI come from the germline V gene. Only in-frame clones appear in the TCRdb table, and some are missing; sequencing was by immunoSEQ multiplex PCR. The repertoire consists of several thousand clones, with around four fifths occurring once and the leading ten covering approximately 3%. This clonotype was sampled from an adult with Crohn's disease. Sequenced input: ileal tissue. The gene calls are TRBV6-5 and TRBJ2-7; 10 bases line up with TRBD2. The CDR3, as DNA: TGTGCCAGCAGGAAGCGGGAGGGTTACGAGCAGTACTTC. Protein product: CASRKREGYEQYF.